These 3 T cell receptor beta chains were all obtained from the same sample, sequenced in a study of CD8 T cells in ankylosing spondylitis. Study-wide points: What seemed typical of ankylosing spondylitis blood was a TCR beta motif built from several highly homologous variants.

What these receptors recognize is not known. TCRdb fed the 5' RACE reads into MiXCR, producing one record per CDR3 protein. The table shows tens of thousands of distinct CDR3 sequences, with about 8.1% occurring only once. The sequenced sample consisted of blood, either unsorted or a sorted T cell fraction (not recorded which). These receptors came from a male donor with ankylosing spondylitis.

This clonotype came up a few times. V usage is TRBV6-2 or TRBV6-3 and J usage is TRBJ1-1; TRBD1 might be the D (6 bases). CDR3 length: 17 amino acids. Germline CDR1 is MNHEY and CDR2 is SVGEGT. V was shortened by 2 bases and J by 0 bases, with 16 bases between the two germline ends. This chain's CDR3 is CASSYPSGQGLNTEAFF. CDR3 nucleotide sequence: TGTGCCAGCAGTTACCCCTCGGGGCAGGGGCTGAACACTGAAGCTTTCTTT.

This clonotype was counted ten times or more. The V gene is TRBV12-3 or TRBV12-4, the J gene TRBJ2-3, with 8 bases identical to TRBD2. V shed 4 bases and J 0 bases; nucleotides not matched to a gene: 3. The CDR3 runs to 15 residues. The CDR3 region is CASSYIAGSTDTQYF. DNA for the CDR3: TGTGCCAGCAGTTACATAGCGGGAAGCACAGATACGCAGTATTTT.

The chain employs TRBV6-6 and TRBJ2-7; D may be TRBD2 (6 bases). This CDR3 spans 12 amino acids. Looked up from germline, CDR1 is MNHNY and CDR2 is SVGAGI (reference sequence). V was shortened by 4 bases and J by 3 bases, with 7 bases between the two germline ends. Here the CDR3 DNA reads TGTGCCAGCAGTTGGGGGGTCTACGAGCAGTACTTC. Translating gives CASSWGVYEQYF.